Given below is one TCR beta chain in context. RNA in amounts of about 0.5 to 1 ug was reverse transcribed with random hexamers. MiXCR, run by TCRdb on the immunoSEQ multiplex PCR reads, gives a single entry per CDR3 protein. The repertoire includes about 130,000 distinct CDR3 sequences, under 95% of them detected once, and around 0.22% sits in the top ten. This CDR3 region has 13 residues. In germline, CDR1 is MNHEY, CDR2 SMNVEV (reference sequence). Trimming took 6 bases from V and 0 from J, leaving 9 bases between them. This specimen comes from a study of CD8 T cells in Susac syndrome. The chain couples TRBV27 to TRBJ2-7; no firm D call. This clonotype was sampled from a human donor with multiple sclerosis. Input material: CD8+ T cells from PBMCs. The CDR3 here is CASRETFSYEQYF. The CDR3 DNA follows: TGTGCCAGCAGAGAGACATTCTCCTACGAGCAGTACTTC.